Sequencing of this T cell receptor (beta chain) was carried out in a study of shared clonotypes between healthy human individuals. After removal of 4 bases from V and 3 bases from J, the junction contained 8 bases not matched to a gene. This CDR3 spans 16 amino acids. The germline V gene encodes CDR1 SGHRS and CDR2 YFSETQ. The method was immunoSEQ multiplex PCR; TCRdb's version includes in-frame clones alone and lacks a portion of them. Of around 510,000 clones listed, approximately 94% were seen once; the top ten hold about 0.059%. This TCR was recovered from a woman in her twenties or thirties in good health. The genes are TRBV5-1 and TRBJ1-2, with TRBD1 identical over 11 bases. What was sequenced was naive CD4+ T cells sorted from blood. Subset indicated: CD45RA+ positively selected. The CDR3 DNA sequence: TGCGCCAGCAGCGCAGGACAGGGGGCGAATCACTATGGCTACACCTTC. It is translated as CASSAGQGANHYGYTF.